One and the same sample provided the 25 T cell receptor beta chains below, sequenced in a study of molecular identifiers for immune sequencing clone quantification. MiXCR, applied by TCRdb to the PCR reads, yields one record per CDR3 protein. The table has approximately 670,000 distinct CDR3 sequences, 15% to 20% seen once. Material for sequencing was naive CD8+ T cells from blood, with Jurkat cell RNA spiked in. Described subset: FACS-sorted CD8+CD4-CCR7+CD45RA+ naive T cells. Receptors were obtained from a human donor in good health. Some libraries in this study had Jurkat cell RNA spiked in.

The chain carries TRBV20-1 and TRBJ2-7, with TRBD2 matching 11 bases. There are 13 residues in the CDR3. Trimming at V came to 6 bases and at J to 2 bases, leaving 3 bases not matched to a gene. From germline, CDR1 is DFQATT and CDR2 SNEGSKA (reference sequence). The CDR3, as DNA: TGCAGTGCCAAGGGACTAGCGGCCTACGAGCAGTACTTC. As protein: CSAKGLAAYEQYF.

This clonotype appeared many times. The chain employs TRBV12-3 or TRBV12-4 and TRBJ2-1; the match to TRBD1 covers 9 bases. V lost 8 bases to trimming and J lost 9 bases; unmatched junction nucleotides: 11. The CDR3 has 14 amino acids. CDR3 amino acids: CASGKQGAVGEQFF. The CDR3 nucleotides read TGTGCCAGCGGTAAACAGGGGGCGGTTGGTGAGCAGTTCTTC.

At least ten counts were recorded for this clonotype. The V gene is TRBV27, the J gene TRBJ2-7; 9 bases are shared with TRBD1. The V and J ends lost 2 bases and 5 bases, in that order; junction bases with no gene match: 4. Looked up from germline, CDR1 is MNHEY and CDR2 is SMNVEV (reference sequence). This CDR3 region has 14 residues. The CDR3, as DNA: TGTGCCAGCAGTTTACTGGGACAGGGTCACGAGCAGTACTTC. Translating gives CASSLLGQGHEQYF.

The chain has TRBV18 and TRBJ2-1; D is uncertain. This CDR3 is built from 15 residues. The V and J ends lost 2 bases and 2 bases respectively, with 10 bases between them. The germline V gene has CDR1 KGHSH and CDR2 LQKENI. In DNA, the CDR3 is TGTGCCAGCTCACCATCAATGGCAACCTACAATGAGCAGTTCTTC. This translates into CASSPSMATYNEQFF.

At least ten counts were recorded for this clonotype. The chain combines TRBV3-1 with TRBJ1-1; tentative D call: TRBD1 (5 bases). V gave up 4 bases and J gave up 4 bases, with 19 bases separating them. The germline V gene encodes CDR1 LGHDT and CDR2 YNNKEL (reference sequence). The CDR3 is made up of 16 amino acids. The DNA of the CDR3 is TGTGCCAGCAGCCCCGCTCGTACGGACGGGGGCACTGAAGCTTTCTTT. It encodes CASSPARTDGGTEAFF.

This clonotype was picked up many times. CDR3 sequence (DNA): TGCGCCAGCAGCCAAGCACCGTCAGGGGCTGGAAACACCATATATTTT. It codes for CASSQAPSGAGNTIYF. V is TRBV4-3 and J is TRBJ1-3, with D possibly TRBD1 on 6 matching bases. This CDR3 is 16 amino acids long. Per germline, CDR1 LGHNA and CDR2 YSLEER. V lost 1 base to trimming and J lost 2 bases, with 12 bases between them.

This clonotype was observed a few times. V gene TRBV20-1 combines with J gene TRBJ2-1; 9 bases align to TRBD2. Germline V gene data show CDR1 as DFQATT and CDR2 as SNEGSKA (reference sequence). This CDR3 is built from 15 residues. V gave up 0 bases and J gave up 9 bases; unmatched junction bases: 9. This CDR3 reads CSARDFQREEFEQFF. As DNA, the CDR3 is TGCAGTGCTAGAGATTTTCAGCGGGAGGAATTTGAGCAGTTCTTC.

This clonotype was seen repeatedly, ten times or more. The rearrangement uses TRBV7-8 and TRBJ2-1, with 11 bases fitting TRBD2. V was pared by 0 bases and J by 3 bases, with 1 base of the junction left unmatched. The germline V gene has CDR1 SGHVS and CDR2 FQNEAQ. The CDR3 runs to 16 residues. The CDR3 protein is CASSLALAGGYNEQFF. The CDR3 coding sequence is TGTGCCAGCAGCTTAGCGCTAGCGGGGGGCTACAATGAGCAGTTCTTC.

The V gene is TRBV12-3 or TRBV12-4, the J gene TRBJ2-3; 9 positions agree with TRBD2. The CDR3 is 16 residues long. V shed 1 base and J 2 bases; nucleotides not matched to a gene: 4. The CDR3 region has the DNA TGTGCCAGCAGTTTAGTAGCTAGCGGGGACACAGATACGCAGTATTTT. This translates into CASSLVASGDTDTQYF.

This clonotype was recorded many times. The J gene is TRBJ2-6, the V gene TRBV5-6; D not certain. V was trimmed by 3 bases and J by 8 bases, leaving 6 bases between them. Germline-derived CDR1 and CDR2 are SGHDT and YYEEEE. The CDR3 length is 12 residues. This chain's CDR3 is CASSSRSNVLTF. The CDR3 DNA is TGTGCCAGCAGCTCCCGATCCAACGTCCTGACTTTC.

This sequence joins TRBV6-2 or TRBV6-3 and TRBJ2-7; a possible D gene is TRBD1 (6 bases). The CDR3 consists of 13 residues. Germline V gene lookup returns CDR1 MNHEY and CDR2 SVGEGT. Trimming pared 10 bases from V and 2 bases from J, leaving 15 bases between. CDR3 DNA: TGTGCCACCTTAAACCGACAGGCCTACGAGCAGTACTTC. This gives the protein CATLNRQAYEQYF.

J is TRBJ1-2 and V is TRBV11-2; possibly TRBD1 for D (5 bases). Germline CDR1 is SGHAT and CDR2 is FQNNGV. The CDR3 spans 15 residues. Trimming took off 8 bases at V and 6 bases at J, with 22 bases between the two ends. CDR3 nucleotide sequence: TGTGCCAGCTCCCTAGGCAGGGTCGGATTCGATGGCTACACCTTC. Translating gives CASSLGRVGFDGYTF.

This clonotype showed up many times. The rearrangement uses TRBV27 and TRBJ2-2, with D unresolved. This CDR3 has 16 residues. The V end lost 3 bases, the J end lost 5 bases, and 16 bases lay between the germline ends. The V gene's germline CDR1 is MNHEY and CDR2 SMNVEV (reference sequence). The CDR3 spells CASSFSEGFGTGELFF. In DNA, the CDR3 is TGTGCCAGCAGTTTTTCGGAAGGGTTCGGGACCGGGGAGCTGTTTTTT.

About this clonotype: A much larger clone lies a single base off, so this may be a read error. The DNA for the CDR3 is TGTGCCAGCAACTCTTCTTCGTGGGGGACAGATACGCAGTATTTT. It codes for CASNSSSWGTDTQYF. V is TRBV13 and J is TRBJ2-3; D is possibly TRBD1 or TRBD2 (5 bases each). Deletions cut 7 bases from V and 3 bases from J, with 17 bases between. There are 15 residues in the CDR3. Per germline, CDR1 PRHDT and CDR2 FYEKMQ (reference sequence).

Points on this clonotype: A much more abundant neighbour one base away suggests this may be a read error. This chain connects TRBV25-1 to TRBJ2-1; tentatively, D is TRBD2 (5 bases). The CDR3 consists of 13 residues. V was shortened by 5 bases and J by 8 bases, with 13 bases between the two germline ends. Germline loops: CDR1 MGHDK, CDR2 SYGVNS. The CDR3 region has the DNA TGTGCCAGCAGTTCCCGGGGAGACGATGAGCAGTTCTTC. Residues: CASSSRGDDEQFF.

This clonotype was counted many times. V and J are TRBV12-3 or TRBV12-4 and TRBJ2-5; no clear D. The germline V and J ends were trimmed by 5 bases and 0 bases, with 13 bases remaining between them. The CDR3 sequence is 15 residues long. CDR3 region: CASSGWNTNQETQYF. CDR3 in DNA: TGTGCCAGCAGTGGGTGGAACACGAACCAAGAGACCCAGTACTTC.

Only a few counts were recorded for this clonotype. This chain links TRBV4-3 with TRBJ2-7, with a weak D call TRBD1 (7 bases). Germline CDR1 reads LGHNA; CDR2 reads YSLEER. The CDR3 sequence is 15 residues long. Trimming left V 1 base short and J 1 base short, with 11 bases between. As DNA, the CDR3 is TGCGCCAGCAGCCAAGGGGCAGGGGGGTCCTACGAGCAGTACTTC. It is translated as CASSQGAGGSYEQYF.

Worth noting for this clonotype: This clone may be a read error of a much larger clone one base away. The CDR3 nucleotides read TGTGCCAACAGTACCCAGGGTGTTAGGGGCTCTGGGGCCAACGTCCTGACTTTC. Translated, it gives CANSTQGVRGSGANVLTF. The chain has TRBV6-2 or TRBV6-3 and TRBJ2-6; D is possibly TRBD1 (5 bases). This CDR3 comprises 18 residues. Germline V gene lookup returns CDR1 MNHEY and CDR2 SVGEGT.

This clonotype was seen at least ten times. This rearrangement joins TRBV4-2 to TRBJ1-5; no reliable D call. CDR1 LGHNA and CDR2 YNFKEQ come from the germline V gene. With 1 base removed from V and 0 bases from J, the gap between germline ends came to 4 bases. The length of the CDR3 is 14 residues. The CDR3 loop reads CASSQGGSNQPQHF. The CDR3 coding sequence is TGTGCCAGCAGCCAAGGTGGTAGCAATCAGCCCCAGCATTTT.

This clonotype was seen at least ten times. The chain is built from TRBV5-6 and TRBJ2-7; D might be TRBD1 or TRBD2, each matching 5 bases. V was shortened by 3 bases and J by 3 bases, with 16 bases between the two germline ends. The V gene's germline CDR1 is SGHDT and CDR2 YYEEEE. The CDR3 runs to 15 residues. As DNA, the CDR3 is TGTGCCAGCAGCTCAGAGTACGCAGGGAGCTACGAGCAGTACTTC. It translates to CASSSEYAGSYEQYF.

There are many counts of this clonotype. This sequence joins TRBV7-9 and TRBJ2-7; D unresolved. The CDR3 length is 14 residues. Looked up from germline, CDR1 is SEHNR and CDR2 is FQNEAQ (reference sequence). V was shortened by 2 bases and J by 3 bases, with 11 bases between the two germline ends. The CDR3 loop is CASSLSVIFYEQYF. The CDR3 DNA is TGTGCCAGCAGCTTAAGTGTCATTTTCTACGAGCAGTACTTC.

As concerns this clonotype: A much larger clone is a single base away; this may be a read error. Likely a read error: the CDR3 ends without its conserved phenylalanine or tryptophan. The V gene is TRBV27, the J gene TRBJ1-2, with D perhaps matching TRBD1 (5 bases). Germline V gene lookup returns CDR1 MNHEY and CDR2 SMNVEV (reference sequence). The CDR3 spans 15 residues. The V gene lost 4 bases and the J gene lost 0 bases, with 12 bases spanning the gap. CDR3 sequence reads: CASSSLQGANYGYTS. The CDR3, as DNA: TGTGCCAGCAGTTCTTTACAAGGGGCTAACTATGGCTACACCTCC.

Remarks on this clonotype: This may be a read error, as it is one base from a much larger clone. The gene calls are TRBV29-1 and TRBJ2-1; TRBD1 matches at 12 bases. This CDR3 is built from 16 residues. Germline CDR1 SQVTM, CDR2 ANQGSEA. The CDR3 is CSVEHYGTGGLGEQSF. CDR3 bases: TGCAGCGTTGAACATTACGGGACAGGGGGCCTGGGTGAGCAGTCCTTC.

This clonotype occurred many times. The CDR3 loop reads CASSQRVAKNIQYF. CDR3 DNA sequence: TGCGCCAGCAGCCAACGCGTAGCCAAAAACATTCAGTACTTC. The rearrangement links TRBV4-3 to TRBJ2-4; D is unclear. The ends were cut back, 2 bases at V and 0 bases at J, with 5 bases in the middle. Germline loops: CDR1 LGHNA, CDR2 YSLEER. The CDR3 runs 14 residues.

This clonotype has just a few counts. The chain couples TRBV7-9 to TRBJ1-1; perhaps TRBD1 as D (6 bases). CDR1 SEHNR and CDR2 FQNEAQ come from the germline V gene (reference sequence). V was clipped by 10 bases and J by 5 bases, with 20 bases between them. This CDR3 spans 14 amino acids. The CDR3 DNA is TGTGCCACCACTTACGACGGGGGGCAAACTGAAGCTTTCTTT. The encoded protein is CATTYDGGQTEAFF.